Shown below are 7 T cell receptor beta chains from a single sample sequenced in a study of response to subunit inactivated influenza vaccine. In TCRdb, the RT-PCR reads were re-called with MiXCR into one record per CDR3 protein. This table has about 500,000 distinct CDR3 sequences, about an eighth appearing once. The sequenced sample was PBMCs from blood, obtained roughly 46 days after vaccination. Receptor source: a man in his fifties who received an inactivated influenza vaccine.

This clonotype was seen only a few times. The J gene is TRBJ1-2, the V gene TRBV4-3; D is possibly TRBD1 (5 bases). Germline CDR1 and CDR2: LGHNA and YSLEER. V lost 1 base and J 3 bases, leaving 9 bases between the germline ends. This CDR3 spans 14 amino acids. The CDR3 loop is CASSQGGRDYGYTF. The CDR3 DNA sequence: TGCGCCAGCAGCCAAGGTGGCAGGGACTATGGCTACACCTTC.

CDR3 amino acids: CASSSRTGSQETQYF. Written as DNA, the CDR3 is TGCGCCAGCAGCTCTCGGACAGGGAGTCAAGAGACCCAGTACTTC. The chain employs TRBV5-1 and TRBJ2-5; 8 bases line up with TRBD1. The CDR3 has 15 amino acids. The V gene end was trimmed by 3 bases and the J gene end by 2 bases; junction bases not matched to a gene: 6. In germline, CDR1 is SGHRS, CDR2 YFSETQ.

The chain couples TRBV15 to TRBJ1-4; D uncertain. Per the germline V gene, CDR1 is LNHNV and CDR2 is YYDKDF (reference sequence). The CDR3 extends over 16 amino acids. V was clipped by 0 bases and J by 2 bases, with 10 bases between them. The CDR3 nucleotides are TGTGCCACCAGCAGAGAAGTCTCTAGGACTAATGAAAAACTGTTTTTT. This gives the protein CATSREVSRTNEKLFF.

The rearrangement joins TRBV5-6 to TRBJ1-1; a possible D gene is TRBD1 (6 bases). This CDR3 is built from 15 residues. The ends were cut back, 0 bases at V and 4 bases at J, with 13 bases in the middle. CDR1 and CDR2 (germline): SGHDT, YYEEEE. The CDR3 region has the DNA TGTGCCAGCAGCTTGGCTTCAGGGGTGAGCACTGAAGCTTTCTTT. It is translated as CASSLASGVSTEAFF. The variable domain in full, completed from reference TRBV5-6 and TRBJ1-1, reads DAGVTQSPTHLIKTRGQQVTLRCSPKSGHDTVSWYQQALGQGPQFIFQYYEEEERQRGNFPDRFSGHQFPNYSSELNVNALLLGDSALYLCASSLASGVSTEAFFGQGTRLTVV.

This clonotype was detected only a few times. This CDR3 reads CAISEEIARGYNEQFF. The CDR3 DNA is TGTGCCATCAGTGAGGAGATAGCGCGAGGGTACAATGAGCAGTTCTTC. This sequence joins TRBV10-3 and TRBJ2-1; D possibly corresponds to TRBD2 (5 bases). Trimming took off 2 bases at V and 4 bases at J, with 15 bases between the two ends. Germline values: CDR1 ENHRY, CDR2 SYGVKD. CDR3 length: 16 residues.

This clonotype has a handful of counts. CDR3 region: CASSSKTRQYF. CDR3 in DNA: TGTGCCAGCAGTTCTAAAACGCGGCAGTACTTC. The chain employs TRBV2 and TRBJ2-7; no firm D call. The CDR3 spans 11 residues. V gave up 5 bases and J gave up 9 bases, with 11 bases separating them. Germline-derived CDR1 and CDR2 are SNHLY and FYNNEI.

This clonotype was seen a few times. J is TRBJ2-3 and V is TRBV7-2; D uncertain. Germline loops: CDR1 SGHTA, CDR2 FQGNSA. Trimming took off 1 base at V and 1 base at J, with 12 bases between the two ends. The CDR3 has 16 residues. The CDR3 reads CASSLGAHRGTDTQYF. The CDR3 nucleotides are TGTGCCAGCAGCTTAGGGGCCCATAGGGGCACAGATACGCAGTATTTT.